The 22 T cell receptor beta chains below were found in one sample sequenced in a study of blood T cell repertoires in COVID-19. Profiled with immunoSEQ multiplex PCR; TCRdb holds only in-frame clones, not every one. The repertoire holds roughly 200,000 clones, with about 76% as singletons. Sequenced sample: peripheral blood. The receptors were sampled from a woman in her thirties or forties with COVID-19, enrolled during active disease.

In its sample, this clone was seen a few times. The rearrangement uses TRBV5-1 and TRBJ2-3; 9 positions agree with TRBD2. V gave up 3 bases and J gave up 2 bases; unmatched junction bases: 7. Germline V lookup: CDR1 SGHRS, CDR2 YFSETQ. The CDR3 is 16 residues long. For the CDR3, the DNA is TGCGCCAGCAGCTACCAGCGGGGGGACTACACAGATACGCAGTATTTT. Translating gives CASSYQRGDYTDTQYF.

This clone appeared a few times. The chain couples TRBV5-1 to TRBJ2-2; 14 positions match TRBD2. In germline, CDR1 is SGHRS, CDR2 YFSETQ. The CDR3 contains 17 residues. V was clipped by 6 bases and J by 2 bases; unmatched bases: 6. The DNA of the CDR3 is TGCGCCAGCACCGGGACTAGCGGGGGATATAACACCGGGGAGCTGTTTTTT. Protein: CASTGTSGGYNTGELFF.

This sequence joins TRBV19 and TRBJ2-7; D ambiguous. Looked up from germline, CDR1 is LNHDA and CDR2 is SQIVND (reference sequence). V was pared by 3 bases and J by 4 bases, with 16 bases between. The CDR3 is made up of 15 amino acids. The DNA for the CDR3 is TGTGCCAGTAGTATCGGCCAGCGTTCCTTATACGAGCAGTACTTC. It codes for CASSIGQRSLYEQYF.

This chain joins TRBV5-5 and TRBJ2-7; 10 positions agree with TRBD2. Germline V gene sequence: CDR1 SGHKS, CDR2 YYEKEE (reference sequence). J lost 3 bases, V lost 4 bases, and 7 bases had no gene match. This CDR3 has 15 residues. CDR3 protein: CASSGAGLANYEQYF. CDR3 coding DNA: TGTGCCAGCAGCGGCGCGGGACTAGCGAACTACGAGCAGTACTTC.

This rearrangement joins TRBV29-1 to TRBJ2-1; TRBD2 matches 7 bases. V dropped 1 base and J dropped 4; count of bases not matched to a gene: 7. Looked up from germline, CDR1 is SQVTM and CDR2 is ANQGSEA. CDR3 size: 15 residues. CDR3 amino acids: CSVEGWGGKYNEQFF. The CDR3 nucleotides read TGCAGCGTTGAAGGATGGGGGGGAAAGTACAATGAGCAGTTCTTC.

CDR3 DNA sequence: TGTGCCAGCAGTTCCCCGGGAGGACGGGGTGGAAACACCATATATTTT. Translation gives CASSSPGGRGGNTIYF. The chain uses TRBV6-6 and TRBJ1-3; D remains ambiguous. Germline loops: CDR1 MNHNY, CDR2 SVGAGI (reference sequence). The CDR3 is 16 residues long. Trimming left V 4 bases short and J 3 bases short, with 16 bases between.

The chain is built from TRBV7-2 and TRBJ2-2; 7 nucleotides agree with TRBD2. After removal of 5 bases from V and 1 base from J, the junction contained 7 bases not matched to a gene. The germline V gene has CDR1 SGHTA and CDR2 FQGNSA. CDR3 size: 16 residues. Written as DNA, the CDR3 is TGTGCCAGCAGCCTAAGTCCGGGGGGGAACACCGGGGAGCTGTTTTTT. Translation gives CASSLSPGGNTGELFF.

This clone has only a few counts. The chain has TRBV2 and TRBJ1-2; D remains unclear. V gave up 6 bases and J gave up 0 bases, with 5 bases separating them. The CDR3 is 12 residues long. CDR1 is SNHLY, CDR2 FYNNEI, per germline. The CDR3, as DNA: TGTGCCAGCAGCGAGGCTAACTATGGCTACACCTTC. Translation gives CASSEANYGYTF. Supplemented by reference TRBV2 and TRBJ1-2, the full variable domain reads EPEVTQTPSHQVTQMGQEVILRCVPISNHLYFYWYRQILGQKVEFLVSFYNNEISEKSEIFDDQFSVERPDGSNFTLKIRSTKLEDSAMYFCASSEANYGYTFGSGTRLTVV.

In its sample, this clone was seen once. This rearrangement joins TRBV5-4 to TRBJ2-3; 12 positions match TRBD2. The CDR3 spans 18 residues. CDR1 and CDR2 (germline): SGHNT, YYREEE (reference sequence). J gave up 6 bases and V 4 bases, and 15 bases lay outside the gene matches. DNA for the CDR3: TGTGCCAGCAGCCGTTCTAGCGGGGGGGCGGGGCGGCATGATACGCAGTATTTT. Its translation: CASSRSSGGAGRHDTQYF. Full variable domain (rest looked up from reference TRBV5-4 and TRBJ2-3): ETGVTQSPTHLIKTRGQQVTLRCSSQSGHNTVSWYQQALGQGPQFIFQYYREEENGRGNFPPRFSGLQFPNYSSELNVNALELDDSALYLCASSRSSGGAGRHDTQYFGPGTRLTVL.

The CDR3 is CASSFGNEQFF. For the CDR3, the DNA is TGTGCCAGCAGTTTCGGCAATGAGCAGTTCTTC. The chain joins TRBV12-3 or TRBV12-4 to TRBJ2-1; D uncertain. This CDR3 region has 11 residues. Trimming left V 3 bases short and J 6 bases short, with 3 bases between.

The V call is TRBV2, the J call TRBJ2-7, with 11 positions matching TRBD1. The CDR3 totals 14 residues. CDR1 SNHLY and CDR2 FYNNEI come from the germline V gene. V lost 7 bases, J lost 3 bases, and 5 bases stayed unmatched. CDR3 nucleotides: TGTGCCAGCAAAGGACAGGGGGCCGGCTACGAGCAGTACTTC. It specifies CASKGQGAGYEQYF.

CDR3 nucleotides: TGTGCCAGCAGCTTGGGGACAGGGTATTATGGCTACACCTTC. It specifies CASSLGTGYYGYTF. This chain uses TRBV5-5 with TRBJ1-2, with TRBD1 matching over 8 bases. There are 14 residues in the CDR3. Germline loops: CDR1 SGHKS, CDR2 YYEKEE (reference sequence). J gave up 5 bases and V 0 bases, and 3 bases lay outside the gene matches.

About this clone itself: A junction boundary mismatches the germline segment, possibly from a read error. The rearrangement joins TRBV20-1 to TRBJ1-1; 11 positions agree with TRBD1. Germline CDR1 DFQATT, CDR2 SNEGSKA (reference sequence). The CDR3 length is 11 residues. The CDR3 region is CRGGDRGERSF. The CDR3 coding sequence is TGCAGGGGCGGGGACAGGGGGGAGAGGTCGTTT.

This chain uses TRBV27 with TRBJ2-7, with TRBD1 matching over 7 bases. There are 14 residues in the CDR3. From germline, CDR1 is MNHEY and CDR2 SMNVEV (reference sequence). Trimming cost V 6 bases and J 4 bases; bases outside gene matches: 9. In DNA, the CDR3 is TGTGCCAGCAGGGAGTTGGGACAGACTTACGAGCAGTACTTC. Translation gives CASRELGQTYEQYF.

This clone was picked up a small number of times. The chain uses TRBV29-1 and TRBJ2-2; 14 nucleotides match TRBD2. CDR3 length equals 17 residues. Germline V CDR1 and CDR2: SQVTM, ANQGSEA. J was trimmed by 4 bases and V by 5 bases; bases with no gene match: 9. The CDR3 DNA is TGCAGCGTTCTACCGACTAGCGGGGGGGCTGGCACCGGGGAGCTGTTTTTT. Its translation is CSVLPTSGGAGTGELFF.

This clone was recorded a few times. This sequence joins TRBV3-1 (or the pseudogene TRBV3-2) and TRBJ1-3, with D maybe TRBD1 (5 bases). This CDR3 comprises 14 residues. V was shortened by 4 bases and J by 2 bases, with 9 bases between the two germline ends. Germline CDR1 reads LGHDT; CDR2 reads YNNKEL (reference sequence). The CDR3 spells CASSRGETGNTIYF. In DNA form, the CDR3 reads TGTGCCAGCAGCCGGGGGGAAACTGGAAACACCATATATTTT.

The gene calls are TRBV4-1 and TRBJ1-1; D unclear. The CDR3 consists of 17 residues. CDR1 MGHRA and CDR2 YSYEKL come from the germline V gene. V dropped 3 bases and J dropped 2 bases, with 19 bases sitting between them. In DNA form, the CDR3 reads TGCGCCAGCAGCCACTTTAACGGACTCCGGACTAACACTGAAGCTTTCTTT. It codes for CASSHFNGLRTNTEAFF.

The V and J genes are TRBV19 and TRBJ1-1; possibly TRBD1 for D (5 bases). The CDR3 is made up of 16 amino acids. Trimming left V 4 bases short and J 0 bases short, with 15 bases between. The germline gives CDR1 LNHDA, CDR2 SQIVND (reference sequence). As DNA, the CDR3 is TGTGCCAGTAGTACCCACAGTAGGGGCATGAACACTGAAGCTTTCTTT. It yields the protein CASSTHSRGMNTEAFF.

This clone was recorded only once. This chain connects TRBV19 to TRBJ2-3, with D possibly TRBD2 on 6 matching bases. This CDR3 region has 13 residues. V shed 8 bases and J shed 5 bases, with 14 bases lying between them. CDR1 is LNHDA and CDR2 is SQIVND in the germline V gene (reference sequence). The chain's CDR3 is CASGGLGVDTQYF. Written as DNA, the CDR3 is TGTGCCAGTGGAGGGCTGGGAGTAGATACGCAGTATTTT.

The chain couples TRBV7-3 to TRBJ2-7, with a weak D call TRBD1 (6 bases). V shed 2 bases and J shed 6 bases, with 11 bases lying between them. Germline CDR1 SGHTA, CDR2 FQGTGA. The length of the CDR3 is 13 residues. CDR3 DNA sequence: TGTGCCAGCAGCTTAGTACAGGGTGGCGAGCAGTACTTC. Amino acids: CASSLVQGGEQYF.

The chain recombines TRBV3-1 (or the pseudogene TRBV3-2) with TRBJ2-7; D ambiguous. CDR1 and CDR2 from the germline V gene are LGHDT and YNNKEL (reference sequence). This CDR3 comprises 15 residues. Trimming removed 5 bases at V and 2 bases at J, with 16 bases between. The CDR3 region has the DNA TGTGCCAGCAGCTCCCACTTCCGATCTACCTACGAGCAGTACTTC. It specifies CASSSHFRSTYEQYF.

This rearrangement joins TRBV18 to TRBJ1-3, with TRBD1 as a possible D gene (6 bases). This CDR3 is 16 amino acids long. Germline loops: CDR1 KGHSH, CDR2 LQKENI. With 6 bases removed from V and 0 bases from J, the gap between germline ends came to 15 bases. The CDR3 DNA follows: TGTGCCAGCTCTTCCCTCACAGGGAGCTCTGGAAACACCATATATTTT. Residues: CASSSLTGSSGNTIYF.